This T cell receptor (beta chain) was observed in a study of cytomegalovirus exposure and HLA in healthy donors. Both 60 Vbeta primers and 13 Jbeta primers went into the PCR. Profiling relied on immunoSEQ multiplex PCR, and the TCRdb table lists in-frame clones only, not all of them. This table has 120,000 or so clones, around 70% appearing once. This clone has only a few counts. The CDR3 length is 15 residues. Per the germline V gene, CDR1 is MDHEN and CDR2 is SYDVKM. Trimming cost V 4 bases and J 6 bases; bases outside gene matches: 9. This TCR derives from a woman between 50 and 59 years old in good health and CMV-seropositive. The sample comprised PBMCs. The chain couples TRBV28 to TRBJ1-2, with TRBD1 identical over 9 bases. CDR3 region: CASSSEGTGNDGYTF. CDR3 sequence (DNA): TGTGCCAGCAGTTCCGAAGGGACAGGGAACGATGGCTACACCTTC.